The clone carrying this T cell receptor beta chain was counted once. This specimen comes from a study of blood T cell repertoires in COVID-19. Overall study context: Acute-phase and convalescent COVID-19 samples originated in the United States, Italy and Spain.

This CDR3 is 15 amino acids long. V was cut by 3 bases and J by 1 base, with 14 bases left in between. Germline values: CDR1 SGDLS, CDR2 YYNGEE. Sequencing was performed with immunoSEQ multiplex PCR; in TCRdb, only in-frame clones are kept and a portion is missing. Of more than 250,000 clones listed, 88% are singletons. The sequenced sample consisted of peripheral blood. This chain uses TRBV9 with TRBJ2-7; a possible D gene is TRBD2 (7 bases). The receptor comes from a human donor in a cohort sampled during active COVID-19. CDR3 in DNA: TGTGCCAGCAGCGAGGGGGGGGCCCCGTCCTACGAGCAGTACTTC. This sequence encodes CASSEGGAPSYEQYF.